This T cell receptor (beta chain) derives from a study of blood T cell repertoires in COVID-19. CDR1 LNHDA and CDR2 SQIVND come from the germline V gene (reference sequence). Trimming took off 1 base at V and 3 bases at J, with 9 bases between the two ends. The CDR3 runs to 15 residues. Authors' data handling: Reference gene primer amplification gave estimated nucleated cell counts. TCRdb's copy holds only in-frame clones and misses some; the assay was immunoSEQ multiplex PCR. The V and J calls and the clone size are those of that table, but D and trimming were determined from the DNA. The table lists 200,000 to 300,000 clones, nearly 95% of them singletons.

The TCR comes from a man aged 25-40 years with COVID-19, enrolled during active disease. The material sequenced was peripheral blood. The chain couples TRBV19 to TRBJ1-4; no clear D. The chain's CDR3 is CASSIAGDANEKLFF. For the CDR3, the DNA is TGTGCCAGTAGTATAGCCGGGGATGCTAATGAAAAACTGTTTTTT.